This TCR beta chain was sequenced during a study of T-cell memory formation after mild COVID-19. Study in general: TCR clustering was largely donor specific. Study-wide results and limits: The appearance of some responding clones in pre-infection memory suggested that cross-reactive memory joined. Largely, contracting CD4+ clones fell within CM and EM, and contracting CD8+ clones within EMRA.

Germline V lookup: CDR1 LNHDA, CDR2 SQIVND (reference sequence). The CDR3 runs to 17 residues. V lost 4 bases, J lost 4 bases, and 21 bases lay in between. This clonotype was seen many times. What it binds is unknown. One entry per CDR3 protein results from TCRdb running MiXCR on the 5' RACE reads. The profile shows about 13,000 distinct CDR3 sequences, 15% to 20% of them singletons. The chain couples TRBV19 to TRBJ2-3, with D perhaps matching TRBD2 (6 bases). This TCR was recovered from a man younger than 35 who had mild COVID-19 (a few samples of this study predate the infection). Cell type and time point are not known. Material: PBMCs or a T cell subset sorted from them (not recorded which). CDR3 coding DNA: TGTGCCAGTAGTACCCCCGGCCGCATCGGGGAGGCAGATACGCAGTATTTT. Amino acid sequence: CASSTPGRIGEADTQYF.